This TCR beta chain appears in the sequencing data of a study of T cell changes during pregnancy in multiple sclerosis. From germline, CDR1 is SGHTA and CDR2 FQGNSA. The CDR3 contains 15 residues. J lost 4 bases, V lost 1 base, and 3 bases had no gene match. This clone was counted a single time. Assay: immunoSEQ multiplex PCR; the TCRdb copy retains only in-frame clones and omits some. The sample lists 39,000 or so clones; approximately 94% were seen once. The TCR comes from a female donor with multiple sclerosis, enrolled in a pregnancy study. The material was CD8+ T cells from peripheral blood mononuclear cells, obtained in the third trimester of pregnancy. The chain couples TRBV7-2 to TRBJ2-1, with 8 bases fitting TRBD2. DNA for the CDR3: TGTGCCAGCAGCTTAGGAGCGGGAGCTTACAATGAGCAGTTCTTC. Translating it yields CASSLGAGAYNEQFF.